The next 21 T cell receptor beta chains were all read from a single sample in a study of OX40 agonist ivuxolimab in advanced cancers. Measured with immunoSEQ multiplex PCR; TCRdb has only the in-frame clones, and not every one. The table includes about 23,000 clones, 60% to 85% detected once. This specimen was CD4+ or CD8+ T cells sorted from blood, taken in a trial of the OX40 agonist ivuxolimab. The receptors derive from an adult with an advanced solid tumor such as melanoma, head and neck, liver or kidney cancer.

The table lists this clone with a count of one. V usage is TRBV2 and J usage is TRBJ2-3; 9 bases align to TRBD1. V was clipped by 6 bases and J by 3 bases; unmatched bases: 10. Germline CDR1 SNHLY, CDR2 FYNNEI. The CDR3 has 16 residues. Written as DNA, the CDR3 is TGTGCCAGCAGACCTACAGGGGGCTGGGGTACAGATACGCAGTATTTT. This gives the protein CASRPTGGWGTDTQYF.

This chain joins TRBV5-1 and TRBJ1-4; 9 bases fit TRBD1. The CDR3 loop spans 16 amino acids. Per the germline V gene, CDR1 is SGHRS and CDR2 is YFSETQ. Trimming took 3 bases from V and 7 from J; bases not matched to a gene: 10. CDR3 nucleotide sequence: TGCGCCAGCAGCTCAGGGGACAGGGAAGTTGGTGAAAAACTGTTTTTT. Its protein product is CASSSGDREVGEKLFF.

This clone was observed once. The gene calls are TRBV28 and TRBJ1-2; D is perhaps TRBD1 (6 bases). Germline V gene sequence: CDR1 MDHEN, CDR2 SYDVKM. V lost 5 bases, J lost 5 bases, and 12 bases lay in between. The CDR3 has 13 residues. CDR3 sequence reads: CASSLRTEYGYTF. For the CDR3, the DNA is TGTGCCAGCAGTCTGAGGACAGAGTATGGCTACACCTTC.

The chain employs TRBV5-4 and TRBJ2-7; weak D call: TRBD2 (6 bases). CDR1 and CDR2 from the germline V gene are SGHNT and YYREEE (reference sequence). CDR3 length: 14 residues. Between the trimmed V and J ends, which lost 4 bases and 1 base, there was a span of 12 bases. CDR3 sequence reads: CASSQVGTSYEQYF. The CDR3 DNA sequence: TGTGCCAGCAGCCAGGTGGGGACTTCCTACGAGCAGTACTTC.

This clone was detected only a few times. CDR3 loop: CASSLARTYNSPLHF. CDR3 bases: TGTGCCAGCAGTTTGGCGAGGACCTATAATTCACCCCTCCACTTT. V and J are TRBV27 and TRBJ1-6; D not certain. V shed 3 bases and J shed 2 bases, with 8 bases lying between them. This CDR3 has 15 residues. Germline V CDR1 and CDR2: MNHEY, SMNVEV (reference sequence).

This clone was picked up a small number of times. The chain is built from TRBV7-3 and TRBJ2-1; no reliable D call. The germline V gene encodes CDR1 SGHTA and CDR2 FQGTGA. Between the trimmed V and J ends, which lost 2 bases and 5 bases, there was a span of 13 bases. The CDR3 has 15 amino acids. The chain's CDR3 is CASSLQARQDNEQFF. CDR3 coding DNA: TGTGCCAGCAGCTTACAGGCCCGGCAGGACAATGAGCAGTTCTTC.

The rearrangement links TRBV7-2 to TRBJ1-3; D is uncertain. CDR1 SGHTA and CDR2 FQGNSA come from the germline V gene. V was pared by 5 bases and J by 0 bases, with 8 bases between. The CDR3 runs 14 residues. The CDR3 nucleotides read TGTGCCAGCAGCCCTGGGAACTCTGGAAACACCATATATTTT. Residues: CASSPGNSGNTIYF. The variable domain in full, with the rest retrieved from reference TRBV7-2 and TRBJ1-3, is GAGVSQSPSNKVTEKGKDVELRCDPISGHTALYWYRQSLGQGLEFLIYFQGNSAPDKSGLPSDRFSAERTGGSVSTLTIQRTQQEDSAVYLCASSPGNSGNTIYFGEGSWLTVV.

The genes are TRBV15 and TRBJ1-3; no clear D gene. The V gene's germline CDR1 is LNHNV and CDR2 YYDKDF (reference sequence). V lost 0 bases and J lost 0, with 6 bases in between. The CDR3 is 15 residues long. CDR3 sequence (DNA): TGTGCCACCAGCAGAGATAAGAGCTCTGGAAACACCATATATTTT. Protein sequence: CATSRDKSSGNTIYF. Variable domain in full (rest from reference TRBV15 and TRBJ1-3): DAMVIQNPRYQVTQFGKPVTLSCSQTLNHNVMYWYQQKSSQAPKLLFHYYDKDFNNEADTPDNFQSRRPNTSFCFLDIRSPGLGDTAMYLCATSRDKSSGNTIYFGEGSWLTVV.

The chain recombines TRBV7-9 with TRBJ1-1; D unresolved. The length of the CDR3 is 13 residues. Per germline, CDR1 SEHNR and CDR2 FQNEAQ (reference sequence). Between the trimmed V and J ends, which lost 1 base and 10 bases, there was a span of 13 bases. CDR3 sequence: CASSLGFEGAAFF. The CDR3 DNA follows: TGTGCCAGCAGCTTAGGTTTTGAGGGTGCAGCTTTCTTT.

V and J are TRBV19 and TRBJ2-2; possible D gene TRBD2, 7 bases. The germline CDR1 and CDR2 sequences are LNHDA and SQIVND (reference sequence). V lost 5 bases, J lost 5 bases, and 15 bases lay in between. The CDR3 spans 15 residues. CDR3 residues: CASSLGGGRTGELFF. CDR3 bases: TGTGCCAGTAGTTTGGGCGGGGGCAGGACCGGGGAGCTGTTTTTT. Filled out from reference TRBV19 and TRBJ2-2, the complete variable domain reads DGGITQSPKYLFRKEGQNVTLSCEQNLNHDAMYWYRQDPGQGLRLIYYSQIVNDFQKGDIAEGYSVSREKKESFPLTVTSAQKNPTAFYLCASSLGGGRTGELFFGEGSRLTVL.

V usage is TRBV6-5 and J usage is TRBJ1-3, with D unresolved. The CDR3 contains 15 residues. Germline V gives CDR1 MNHEY, CDR2 SVGAGI. V was cut by 0 bases and J by 2 bases, with 8 bases left in between. The CDR3 reads CASSYSARAGNTIYF. The CDR3 DNA follows: TGTGCCAGCAGTTACTCCGCCCGGGCTGGAAACACCATATATTTT.

The chain recombines TRBV5-1 with TRBJ1-1; tentatively, D is TRBD1 (6 bases). Germline values: CDR1 SGHRS, CDR2 YFSETQ. The V end lost 3 bases, the J end lost 3 bases, and 15 bases lay between the germline ends. CDR3 length: 15 amino acids. The CDR3 here is CASSSGAGRYTEAFF. CDR3 DNA sequence: TGCGCCAGCAGCTCGGGGGCAGGGAGGTACACTGAAGCTTTCTTT.

This chain connects TRBV15 to TRBJ2-7, with 7 bases lining up with TRBD1. Germline V lookup: CDR1 LNHNV, CDR2 YYDKDF (reference sequence). The V segment lost 0 bases and the J segment 3 bases; nucleotides outside the gene matches: 8. The CDR3 sequence is 16 residues long. The CDR3 is CATSRDMGQSIYEQYF. CDR3 DNA sequence: TGTGCCACCAGCAGAGATATGGGACAGTCGATCTACGAGCAGTACTTC.

This clone was detected a few times. V gene TRBV5-6 combines with J gene TRBJ2-5; maybe TRBD1 (6 bases). The CDR3 has 15 amino acids. Trimming pared 10 bases from V and 2 bases from J, leaving 21 bases between. Looked up from germline, CDR1 is SGHDT and CDR2 is YYEEEE. CDR3 in amino acids: CASQLGALFQETQYF. The CDR3 nucleotides are TGTGCCTCGCAGCTGGGGGCGCTCTTTCAAGAGACCCAGTACTTC.

The rearrangement joins TRBV14 to TRBJ2-3, with D hard to call. CDR1 and CDR2 from the germline V gene are SGHDN and FVKESK. With 3 bases removed from V and 4 bases from J, the gap between germline ends came to 11 bases. This CDR3 is 14 amino acids long. This chain's CDR3 is CASSHMPHPDTQYF. The CDR3 DNA is TGTGCCAGCAGCCATATGCCTCATCCAGATACGCAGTATTTT.

The chain is built from TRBV7-2 and TRBJ2-7, with D unclear. The CDR3 is 13 residues long. CDR1 and CDR2 from the germline V gene are SGHTA and FQGNSA. V shed 0 bases and J shed 5 bases, with 8 bases lying between them. CDR3 sequence: CASSLAPSNEQYF. CDR3 bases: TGTGCCAGCAGCTTAGCACCCAGTAACGAGCAGTACTTC.

The CDR3 here is CASSLGNSGANVLTF. CDR3 DNA: TGTGCCAGCAGCTTAGGCAACTCTGGGGCCAACGTCCTGACTTTC. V gene TRBV7-2 combines with J gene TRBJ2-6; no clear D gene. Trimming stripped 1 base from V and 0 bases from J, with 4 bases between. Per germline, CDR1 SGHTA and CDR2 FQGNSA. The CDR3 is 15 amino acids.

V is TRBV5-5 and J is TRBJ2-7; 7 nucleotides line up with TRBD2. In germline, CDR1 is SGHKS, CDR2 YYEKEE (reference sequence). The CDR3 consists of 15 residues. J lost 2 bases, V lost 0 bases, and 5 bases had no gene match. The CDR3 coding sequence is TGTGCCAGCAGCTTGGATCCCCGGGGGGCCTACGAGCAGTACTTC. Translated: CASSLDPRGAYEQYF. Drawing the rest from reference TRBV5-5 and TRBJ2-7, the complete variable domain is DAGVTQSPTHLIKTRGQQVTLRCSPISGHKSVSWYQQVLGQGPQFIFQYYEKEERGRGNFPDRFSARQFPNYSSELNVNALLLGDSALYLCASSLDPRGAYEQYFGPGTRLTVT.

The V call is TRBV27, the J call TRBJ1-5; maybe TRBD1 (5 bases). The CDR3 has 15 residues. The ends were cut back, 5 bases at V and 2 bases at J, with 13 bases in the middle. Germline CDR1 is MNHEY and CDR2 is SMNVEV (reference sequence). The CDR3 loop is CASSAGAVGNQPQHF. DNA for the CDR3: TGTGCCAGCAGTGCCGGGGCGGTGGGCAATCAGCCCCAGCATTTT.

This clone was found a few times. This chain joins TRBV5-1 and TRBJ1-2; possible D gene TRBD1, 5 bases. In germline, CDR1 is SGHRS, CDR2 YFSETQ. V was shortened by 3 bases and J by 6 bases, with 18 bases between the two germline ends. The CDR3 runs 15 residues. CDR3 coding DNA: TGCGCCAGCAGCTCCCCTGTGGGGGTCTTTAATGGCTACACCTTC. It yields the protein CASSSPVGVFNGYTF.

The CDR3 region is CASSLGGVGQINYGYTF. As DNA, the CDR3 is TGTGCCAGCAGCTTAGGAGGGGTCGGGCAGATTAACTATGGCTACACCTTC. The rearrangement uses TRBV7-2 and TRBJ1-2; D is perhaps TRBD1 (5 bases). V lost 1 base, J lost 1 base, and 16 bases lay in between. This CDR3 has 17 amino acids. Germline V lookup: CDR1 SGHTA, CDR2 FQGNSA.